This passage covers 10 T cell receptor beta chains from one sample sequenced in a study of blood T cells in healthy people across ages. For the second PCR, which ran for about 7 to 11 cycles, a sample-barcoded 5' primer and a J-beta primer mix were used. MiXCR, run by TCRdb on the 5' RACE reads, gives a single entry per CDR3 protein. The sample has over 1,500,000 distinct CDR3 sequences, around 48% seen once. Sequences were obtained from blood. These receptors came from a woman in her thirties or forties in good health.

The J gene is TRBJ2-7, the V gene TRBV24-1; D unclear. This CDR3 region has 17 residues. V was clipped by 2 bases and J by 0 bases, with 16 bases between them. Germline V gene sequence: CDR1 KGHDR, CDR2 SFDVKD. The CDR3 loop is CATSDSRRGRSSYEQYF. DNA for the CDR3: TGTGCCACCAGTGATTCCCGAAGAGGAAGGAGCTCCTACGAGCAGTACTTC.

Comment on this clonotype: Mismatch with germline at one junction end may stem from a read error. In DNA, the CDR3 is TGTGCCGGCTCACCACCCCCGCAATTAGAGACCCAGTACTTC. Its translation is CAGSPPPQLETQYF. The chain carries TRBV18 and TRBJ2-5; no clear D gene. The germline gives CDR1 KGHSH, CDR2 LQKENI. The CDR3 has 14 amino acids.

CDR3 protein: CASGAGVWNEQFF. CDR3 DNA sequence: TGTGCCAGCGGCGCAGGGGTCTGGAATGAGCAGTTCTTC. This chain connects TRBV7-2 to TRBJ2-1; a possible D gene is TRBD1 (6 bases). This CDR3 region has 13 residues. The germline V gene encodes CDR1 SGHTA and CDR2 FQGNSA. V was trimmed by 8 bases and J by 7 bases, leaving 15 bases between them.

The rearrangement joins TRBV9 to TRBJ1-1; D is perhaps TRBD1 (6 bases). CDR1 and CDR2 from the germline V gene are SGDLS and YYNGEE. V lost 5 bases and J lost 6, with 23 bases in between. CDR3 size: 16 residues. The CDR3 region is CASSDTLLAGAAEAFF. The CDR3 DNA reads TGTGCCAGCAGTGACACCCTTTTGGCAGGGGCCGCTGAAGCTTTCTTT.

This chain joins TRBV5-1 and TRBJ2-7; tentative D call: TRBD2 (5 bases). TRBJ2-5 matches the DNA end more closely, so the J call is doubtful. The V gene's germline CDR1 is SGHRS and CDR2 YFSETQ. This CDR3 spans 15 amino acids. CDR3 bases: TGCGCCAGCTGCCCCGGACTTGGGATTCAAGAGACCCAGTACTTC. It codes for CASCPGLGIQETQYF.

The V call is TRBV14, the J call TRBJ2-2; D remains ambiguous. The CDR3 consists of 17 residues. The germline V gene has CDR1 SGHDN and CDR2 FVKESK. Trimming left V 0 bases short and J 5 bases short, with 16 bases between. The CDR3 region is CASSQEGSRGSTGELFF. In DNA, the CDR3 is TGTGCCAGCAGCCAAGAGGGTAGCAGAGGAAGTACCGGGGAGCTGTTTTTT.

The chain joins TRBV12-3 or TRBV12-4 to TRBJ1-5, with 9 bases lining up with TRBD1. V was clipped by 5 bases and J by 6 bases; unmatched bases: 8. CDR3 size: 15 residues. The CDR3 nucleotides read TGTGCCAGCAGTCCCCGGGACAGGGTGTCTCAGCCCCAGCATTTT. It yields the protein CASSPRDRVSQPQHF.

CDR3 nucleotide sequence: TGTGCCAGCAGTGAATTTAGCGGGGGGGCCGAAGCCCGGTACTTC. Protein sequence: CASSEFSGGAEARYF. The chain is built from TRBV2 and TRBJ2-5, with 11 bases identical to TRBD2. With V trimmed by 2 bases and J by 13 bases, 12 bases remained unmatched. The CDR3 loop spans 15 amino acids. The germline gives CDR1 SNHLY, CDR2 FYNNEI.

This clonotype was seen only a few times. This CDR3 reads CASSVGGSRGSGYTF. The DNA for the CDR3 is TGTGCCAGCAGCGTAGGGGGATCCCGAGGAAGTGGCTACACCTTC. V and J are TRBV7-2 and TRBJ1-2, with TRBD1 as a possible D gene (6 bases). Germline V gene data show CDR1 as SGHTA and CDR2 as FQGNSA. The CDR3 has 15 amino acids. V was cut by 5 bases and J by 7 bases, with 20 bases left in between.

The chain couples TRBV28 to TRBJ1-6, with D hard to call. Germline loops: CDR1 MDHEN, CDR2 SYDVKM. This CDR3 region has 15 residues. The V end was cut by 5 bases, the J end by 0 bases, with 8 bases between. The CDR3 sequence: CASSVQSSYNSPLHF. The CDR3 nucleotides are TGTGCCAGCAGTGTACAGAGCTCCTATAATTCACCCCTCCACTTT.